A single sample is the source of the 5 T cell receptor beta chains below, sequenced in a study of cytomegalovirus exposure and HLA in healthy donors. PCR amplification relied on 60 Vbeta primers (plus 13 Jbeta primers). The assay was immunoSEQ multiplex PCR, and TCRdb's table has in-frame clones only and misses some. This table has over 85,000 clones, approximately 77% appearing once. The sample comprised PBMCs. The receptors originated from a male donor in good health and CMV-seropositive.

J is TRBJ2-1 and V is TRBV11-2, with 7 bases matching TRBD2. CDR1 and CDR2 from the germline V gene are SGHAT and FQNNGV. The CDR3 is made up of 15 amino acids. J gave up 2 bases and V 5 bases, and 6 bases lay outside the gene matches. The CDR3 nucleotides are TGTGCCAGCAGCCCTTCTAGCGGAGCCTACAATGAGCAGTTCTTC. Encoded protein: CASSPSSGAYNEQFF.

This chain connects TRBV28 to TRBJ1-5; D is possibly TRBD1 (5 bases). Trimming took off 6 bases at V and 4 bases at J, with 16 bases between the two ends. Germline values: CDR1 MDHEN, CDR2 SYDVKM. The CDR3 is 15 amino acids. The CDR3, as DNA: TGTGCCAGCAGGGCCCCGGTGGGGGGGAATCAGCCCCAGCATTTT. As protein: CASRAPVGGNQPQHF.

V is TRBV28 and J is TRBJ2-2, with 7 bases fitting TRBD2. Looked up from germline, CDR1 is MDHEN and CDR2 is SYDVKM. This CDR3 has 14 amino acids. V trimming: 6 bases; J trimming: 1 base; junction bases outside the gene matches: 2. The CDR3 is CASRPGGNTGELFF. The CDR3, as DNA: TGTGCCAGCAGGCCGGGGGGGAACACCGGGGAGCTGTTTTTT.

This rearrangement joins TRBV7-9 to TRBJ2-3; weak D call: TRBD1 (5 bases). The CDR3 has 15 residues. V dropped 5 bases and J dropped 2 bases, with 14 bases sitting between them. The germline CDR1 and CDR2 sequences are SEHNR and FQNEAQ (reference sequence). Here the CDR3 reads CASSPTRQNTDTQYF. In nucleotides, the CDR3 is TGTGCCAGCAGCCCAACCCGACAGAACACAGATACGCAGTATTTT. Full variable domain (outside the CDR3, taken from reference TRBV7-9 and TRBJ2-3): DTGVSQNPRHKITKRGQNVTFRCDPISEHNRLYWYRQTLGQGPEFLTYFQNEAQLEKSRLLSDRFSAERPKGSFSTLEIQRTEQGDSAMYLCASSPTRQNTDTQYFGPGTRLTVL.

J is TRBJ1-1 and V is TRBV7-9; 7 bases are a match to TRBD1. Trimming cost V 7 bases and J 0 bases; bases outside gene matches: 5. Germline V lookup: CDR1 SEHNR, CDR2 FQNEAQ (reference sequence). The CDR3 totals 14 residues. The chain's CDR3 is CASTPGQMNTEAFF. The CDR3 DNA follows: TGTGCCAGCACCCCGGGACAGATGAACACTGAAGCTTTCTTT.